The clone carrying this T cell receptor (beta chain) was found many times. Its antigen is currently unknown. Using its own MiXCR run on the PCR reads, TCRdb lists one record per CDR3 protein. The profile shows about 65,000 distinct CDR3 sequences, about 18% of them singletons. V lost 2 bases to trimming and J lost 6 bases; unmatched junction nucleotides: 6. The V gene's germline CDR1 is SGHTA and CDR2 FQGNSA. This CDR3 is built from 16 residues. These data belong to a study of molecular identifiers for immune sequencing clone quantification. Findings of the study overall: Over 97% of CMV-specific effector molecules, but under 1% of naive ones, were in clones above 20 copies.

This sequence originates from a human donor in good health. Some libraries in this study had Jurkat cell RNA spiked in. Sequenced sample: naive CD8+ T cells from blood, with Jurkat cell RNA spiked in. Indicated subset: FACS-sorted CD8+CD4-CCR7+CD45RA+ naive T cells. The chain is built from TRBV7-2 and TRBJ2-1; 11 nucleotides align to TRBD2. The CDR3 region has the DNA TGTGCCAGCAGCTTATCTCTAGCGGGAGGCTCCAATGAGCAGTTCTTC. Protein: CASSLSLAGGSNEQFF. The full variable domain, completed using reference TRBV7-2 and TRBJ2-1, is GAGVSQSPSNKVTEKGKDVELRCDPISGHTALYWYRQSLGQGLEFLIYFQGNSAPDKSGLPSDRFSAERTGGSVSTLTIQRTQQEDSAVYLCASSLSLAGGSNEQFFGPGTRLTVL.